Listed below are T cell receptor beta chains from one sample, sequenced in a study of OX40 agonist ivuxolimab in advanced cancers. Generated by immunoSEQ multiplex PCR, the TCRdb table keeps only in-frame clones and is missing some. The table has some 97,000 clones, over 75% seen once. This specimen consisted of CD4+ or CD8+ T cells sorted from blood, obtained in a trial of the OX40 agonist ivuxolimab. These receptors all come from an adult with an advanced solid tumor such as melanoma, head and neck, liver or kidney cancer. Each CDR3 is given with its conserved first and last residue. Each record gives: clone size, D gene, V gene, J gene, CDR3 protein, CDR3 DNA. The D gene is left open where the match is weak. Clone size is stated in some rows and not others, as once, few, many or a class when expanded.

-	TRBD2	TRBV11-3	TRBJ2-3	CASSLGLAGGTDTQYF	TGTGCCAGCAGCTTAGGACTAGCGGGGGGCACAGATACGCAGTATTTT
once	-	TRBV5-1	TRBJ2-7	CASSFGTGKREDYEQYF	TGCGCCAGCAGCTTTGGTACAGGGAAGAGGGAGGACTACGAGCAGTACTTC
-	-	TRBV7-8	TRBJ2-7	CASSHSAPSYEQYF	TGTGCCAGCAGCCACAGTGCCCCATCCTACGAGCAGTACTTC
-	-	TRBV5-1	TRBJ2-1	CASSLSSYNEQFF	TGCGCCAGCAGCTTGTCCTCCTACAATGAGCAGTTCTTC
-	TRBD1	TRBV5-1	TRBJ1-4	CASSSTGKRANEKLFF	TGCGCCAGCAGCTCGACAGGGAAACGGGCTAATGAAAAACTGTTTTTT
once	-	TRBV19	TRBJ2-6	CASMGLRGANVLTF	TGTGCCAGTATGGGGTTGCGAGGGGCCAACGTCCTGACTTTC
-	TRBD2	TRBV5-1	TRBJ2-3	CASGTSGTGDTQYF	TGCGCCAGCGGGACTAGCGGGACGGGAGATACGCAGTATTTT
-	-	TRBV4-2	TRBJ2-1	CASSQVRSRGNEQFF	TGTGCCAGCAGCCAAGTTCGATCTAGGGGAAATGAGCAGTTCTTC
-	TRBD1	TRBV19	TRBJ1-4	CASSHRGGKLFF	TGTGCCAGTAGTCACAGGGGGGGAAAACTGTTTTTT
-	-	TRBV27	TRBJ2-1	CASTSPGQLDEQFF	TGTGCCAGCACTTCCCCCGGCCAACTTGATGAGCAGTTCTTC
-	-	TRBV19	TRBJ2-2	CASSRGQGRNTGELFF	TGTGCCAGTAGTAGGGGGCAGGGAAGGAACACCGGGGAGCTGTTTTTT
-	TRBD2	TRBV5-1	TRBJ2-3	CASRGLVSGSSWDTQYF	TGCGCCAGCAGAGGACTAGTCAGCGGGTCCAGTTGGGATACGCAGTATTTT
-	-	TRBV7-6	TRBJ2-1	CASSPSTGTYNEQFF	TGTGCCAGCAGCCCGTCCACGGGCACCTACAATGAGCAGTTCTTC
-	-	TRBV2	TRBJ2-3	CASSDGGTDTQYF	TGTGCCAGCAGTGACGGGGGCACAGATACGCAGTATTTT
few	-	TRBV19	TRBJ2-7	CASSNLGESYEQYF	TGTGCCAGCAGCAACTTGGGGGAGTCCTACGAGCAGTACTTC
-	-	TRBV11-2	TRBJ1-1	CASSHSPGPQAAFF	TGTGCCAGCAGCCACTCCCCGGGACCCCAGGCAGCTTTCTTT
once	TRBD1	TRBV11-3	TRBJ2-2	CASSKGRQGSTGELFF	TGTGCCAGCAGCAAAGGGCGACAGGGGAGCACCGGGGAGCTGTTTTTT
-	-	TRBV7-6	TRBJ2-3	CASSFGGRGVQYF	TGTGCCAGCAGCTTTGGTGGAAGAGGGGTGCAGTATTTT
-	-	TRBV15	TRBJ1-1	CATSRPLTYGTEAFF	TGTGCCACCAGCAGACCCCTTACCTATGGCACTGAAGCTTTCTTT
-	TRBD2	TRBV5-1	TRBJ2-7	CASSPRLATYEQYF	TGCGCCAGCAGCCCCAGACTAGCGACCTACGAGCAGTACTTC
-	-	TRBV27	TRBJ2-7	CASSFEGPPYEQYF	TGTGCCAGCAGTTTCGAGGGTCCACCCTACGAGCAGTACTTC
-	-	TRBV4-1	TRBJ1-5	CASSQETEDQPQHF	TGCGCCAGCAGCCAAGAGACAGAAGATCAGCCCCAGCATTTT
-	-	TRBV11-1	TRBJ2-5	CASSWTKETQYF	TGTGCCAGCAGTTGGACAAAAGAGACCCAGTACTTC
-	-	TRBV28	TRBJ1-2	CASSLRGSYGYTF	TGTGCCAGCAGTTTAAGGGGGAGCTATGGCTACACCTTC
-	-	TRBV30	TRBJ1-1	CASTESIYRTTTEAFF	TGTGCTTCGACGGAATCAATTTACAGGACGACTACTGAAGCTTTCTTT
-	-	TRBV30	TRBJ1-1	CAWANGGTEAFF	TGTGCCTGGGCCAACGGAGGGACTGAAGCTTTCTTT
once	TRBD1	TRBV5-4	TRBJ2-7	CASSFGGQGIGTYEQYF	TGTGCCAGCAGCTTTGGGGGACAGGGTATTGGGACCTACGAGCAGTACTTC
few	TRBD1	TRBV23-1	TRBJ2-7	CASGFGTEFYEQYF	TGCGCCAGCGGTTTTGGGACAGAATTCTACGAGCAGTACTTC